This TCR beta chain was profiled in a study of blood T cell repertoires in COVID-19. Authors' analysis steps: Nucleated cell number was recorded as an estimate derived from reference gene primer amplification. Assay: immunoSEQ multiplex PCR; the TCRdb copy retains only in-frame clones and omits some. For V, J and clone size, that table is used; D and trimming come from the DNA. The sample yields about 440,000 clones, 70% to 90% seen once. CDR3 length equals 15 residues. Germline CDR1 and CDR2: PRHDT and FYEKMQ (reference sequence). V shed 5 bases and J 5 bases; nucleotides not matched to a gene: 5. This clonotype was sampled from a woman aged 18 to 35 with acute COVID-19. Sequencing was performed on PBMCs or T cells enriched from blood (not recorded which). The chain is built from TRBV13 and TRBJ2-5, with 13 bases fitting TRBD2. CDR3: CASSRTSGGRETQYF. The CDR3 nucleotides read TGTGCCAGCAGCAGGACTAGCGGGGGACGGGAGACCCAGTACTTC.